This TCR beta chain was sequenced for a study of blood T cell repertoires in COVID-19. As for the study in general: Sample material is recorded as cDNA or gDNA derived from T cells, B-cell-depleted T cells, or PBMCs.

While infection was still active, Seattle patients were enrolled and then followed longitudinally. Profiled with immunoSEQ multiplex PCR; TCRdb holds only in-frame clones, not every one. This sample has some 180,000 clones, with roughly 79% found just once. Germline CDR1 is KGHDR and CDR2 is SFDVKD. J gave up 2 bases and V 0 bases, and 14 bases lay outside the gene matches. The CDR3 has 19 amino acids. This TCR came from a woman older than 75 with COVID-19, enrolled during active disease. The sequenced sample consisted of peripheral blood. The V gene is TRBV24-1, the J gene TRBJ2-7, with 8 bases matching TRBD1. In nucleotides, the CDR3 is TGTGCCACCAGTGATTTGCATTGCGTGGGCGGGACAGGTACCTACGAGCAGTACTTC. It specifies CATSDLHCVGGTGTYEQYF.